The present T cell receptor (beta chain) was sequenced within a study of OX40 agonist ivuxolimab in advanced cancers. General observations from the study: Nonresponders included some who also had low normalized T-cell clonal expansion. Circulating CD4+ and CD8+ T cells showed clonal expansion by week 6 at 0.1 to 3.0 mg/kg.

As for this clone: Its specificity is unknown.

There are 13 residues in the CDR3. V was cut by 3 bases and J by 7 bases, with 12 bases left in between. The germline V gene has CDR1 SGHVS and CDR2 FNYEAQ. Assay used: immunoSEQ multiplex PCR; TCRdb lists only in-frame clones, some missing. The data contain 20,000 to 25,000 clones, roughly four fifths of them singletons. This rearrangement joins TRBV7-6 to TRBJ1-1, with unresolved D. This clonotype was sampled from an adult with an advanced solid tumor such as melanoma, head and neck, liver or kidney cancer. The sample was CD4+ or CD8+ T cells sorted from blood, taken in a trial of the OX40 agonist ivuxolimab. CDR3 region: CASSLGTLYEAFF. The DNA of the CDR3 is TGTGCCAGCAGCTTGGGTACCCTATATGAAGCTTTCTTT.